This paragraph reports one TCR beta chain. The data were obtained in a study of shared clonotypes between healthy human individuals. Sequenced by immunoSEQ multiplex PCR; TCRdb stores in-frame clones only, minus some. The sample has approximately 1.5 million clones; approximately 98% are singletons. The specimen was naive CD4+ T cells sorted from blood. Subset of the sample: CD45RA+ positively selected. The origin of this receptor is a young man in good health.

This CDR3 reads CASSSDPQGFIPYTF. CDR3 sequence (DNA): TGTGCCAGCAGCTCAGACCCGCAGGGGTTTATTCCCTACACCTTC. The V gene is TRBV11-2, the J gene TRBJ1-2; a possible D gene is TRBD1 (6 bases). V dropped 4 bases and J dropped 10 bases, with 22 bases sitting between them. From germline, CDR1 is SGHAT and CDR2 FQNNGV. The CDR3 has 15 amino acids.